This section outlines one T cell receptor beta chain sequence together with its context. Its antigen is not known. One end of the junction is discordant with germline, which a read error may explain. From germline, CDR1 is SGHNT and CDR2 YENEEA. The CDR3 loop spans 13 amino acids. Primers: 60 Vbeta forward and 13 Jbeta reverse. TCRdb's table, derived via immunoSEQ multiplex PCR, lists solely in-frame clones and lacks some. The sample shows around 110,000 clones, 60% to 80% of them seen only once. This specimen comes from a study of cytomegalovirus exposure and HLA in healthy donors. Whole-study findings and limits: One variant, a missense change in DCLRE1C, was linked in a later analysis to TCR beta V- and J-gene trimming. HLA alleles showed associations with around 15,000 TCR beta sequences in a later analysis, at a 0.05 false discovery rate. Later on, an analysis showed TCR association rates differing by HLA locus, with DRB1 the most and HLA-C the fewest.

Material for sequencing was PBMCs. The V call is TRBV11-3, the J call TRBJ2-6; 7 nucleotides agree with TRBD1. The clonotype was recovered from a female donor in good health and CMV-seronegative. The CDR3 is CASSKTGVNVLTF. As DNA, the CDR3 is TGTGCCAGCAGCAAAACAGGGGTCAACGTCCTGACTTTC.